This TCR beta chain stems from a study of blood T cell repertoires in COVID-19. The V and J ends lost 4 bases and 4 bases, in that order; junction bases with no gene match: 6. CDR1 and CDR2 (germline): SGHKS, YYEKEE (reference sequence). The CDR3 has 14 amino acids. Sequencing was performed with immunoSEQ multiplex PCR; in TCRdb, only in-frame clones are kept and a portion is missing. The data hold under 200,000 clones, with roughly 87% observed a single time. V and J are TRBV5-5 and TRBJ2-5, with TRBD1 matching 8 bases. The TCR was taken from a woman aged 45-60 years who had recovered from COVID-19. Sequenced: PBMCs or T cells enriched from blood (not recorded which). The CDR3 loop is CASSIWTGSETQYF. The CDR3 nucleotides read TGTGCCAGCAGCATCTGGACAGGGTCAGAGACCCAGTACTTC.